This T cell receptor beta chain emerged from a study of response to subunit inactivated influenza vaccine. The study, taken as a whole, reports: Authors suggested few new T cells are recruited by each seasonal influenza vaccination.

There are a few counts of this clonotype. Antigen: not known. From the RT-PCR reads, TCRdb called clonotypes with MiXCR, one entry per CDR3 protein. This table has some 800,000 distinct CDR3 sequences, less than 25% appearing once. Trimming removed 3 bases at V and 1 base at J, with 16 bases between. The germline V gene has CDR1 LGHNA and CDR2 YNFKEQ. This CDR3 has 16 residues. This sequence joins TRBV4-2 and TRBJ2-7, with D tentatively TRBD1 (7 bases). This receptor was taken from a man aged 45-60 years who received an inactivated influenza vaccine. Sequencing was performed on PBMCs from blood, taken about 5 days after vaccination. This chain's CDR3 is CASSQYAGQTSYEQYF. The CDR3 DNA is TGTGCCAGCAGCCAGTACGCGGGACAGACTTCCTACGAGCAGTACTTC.